This T cell receptor (beta chain) was retrieved from a study of metastatic and nonmetastatic thyroid tumors. Background on the study: Repertoire comparison spanned blood and tumor or nodule tissue of malignant and benign thyroid patients.

Study-level points and caveats: Compared with benign nodules, malignant thyroid tumors were reported to have significantly higher TCR beta diversity in both blood and tumor.

Original processing notes: Variation in CDR3 across clinicopathological groups served as the basis for constructing a distant-metastasis classifier in papillary thyroid cancer. TCRdb re-called the PCR reads through MiXCR. The V and J calls, along with clone size, are taken from TCRdb and not from the paper's own processing. The table records roughly 59,000 clones, around 16% of them present only once. Each patient came to thyroid surgery without any prior treatment (of any kind). This clone was detected many times. What it binds is unknown. This CDR3 comprises 15 residues. Germline-derived CDR1 and CDR2 are SGHRS and YFSETQ. V shed 3 bases and J 5 bases; nucleotides not matched to a gene: 5.

Sequences were obtained from blood. The origin of this receptor is a male donor with papillary thyroid cancer or a benign thyroid nodule (not recorded which). Some clones in this sample may be carry-over from other donors' samples. The chain employs TRBV5-1 and TRBJ2-3, with 11 bases aligning to TRBD2. DNA for the CDR3: TGCGCCAGCAGCTCGGGGACTAGCGGATTAGATACGCAGTATTTT. Amino acids: CASSSGTSGLDTQYF.